This T cell receptor beta chain was captured in a study of shared clonotypes between healthy human individuals. Recent acute infections and vaccinations were absent in the healthy HIV-negative adult donors. The CD4+ fraction was divided into a CD45RA+ naive subset and a CD45RA-negative memory subset. As to this clone: Its antigen is undetermined.

Study-wide findings and caveats: Naive subsets typically showed greater estimated richness than memory subsets.

Several immunoSEQ plates received, in even portions, the genomic DNA of each subset. Only in-frame clones appear in the TCRdb table, and some are missing; sequencing was by immunoSEQ multiplex PCR. The sample contains approximately 530,000 clones, almost 97% of which appear only once. Trimming removed 1 base from V and 8 bases from J; junction bases left unmatched: 14. Looked up from germline, CDR1 is SGHDT and CDR2 is YYEEEE. CDR3 size: 17 residues. The sequencing input was naive CD4+ T cells sorted from blood. Stated subset: CD45RA+ positively selected. This TCR was sampled from a woman in her twenties or thirties in good health. The chain couples TRBV5-6 to TRBJ1-4; the match to TRBD1 covers 7 bases. CDR3 protein: CASSLRRTGENGEKLFF. The CDR3 nucleotides are TGTGCCAGCAGCTTGCGCCGGACAGGCGAGAATGGGGAAAAACTGTTTTTT. Complete variable domain (other parts from reference TRBV5-6 and TRBJ1-4): DAGVTQSPTHLIKTRGQQVTLRCSPKSGHDTVSWYQQALGQGPQFIFQYYEEEERQRGNFPDRFSGHQFPNYSSELNVNALLLGDSALYLCASSLRRTGENGEKLFFGSGTQLSVL.